The T cell receptor (beta chain) described here comes from a study of blood T cell repertoires in COVID-19. The wider study: T cells, B-cell-depleted T cells, or PBMCs provided the cDNA or gDNA that served as material.

The germline gives CDR1 SGDLS, CDR2 YYNGEE. The CDR3 contains 16 residues. V was clipped by 4 bases and J by 5 bases; unmatched bases: 6. Produced via immunoSEQ multiplex PCR; TCRdb's table is partial and in-frame only. The sample lists 85,000 to 130,000 clones; roughly two thirds were seen once. The gene calls are TRBV9 and TRBJ2-5, with 15 bases matching TRBD2. This TCR was sampled from a human donor with acute or convalescent COVID-19. The donor label of this sample is uncertain. Sequencing was performed on peripheral blood. The DNA of the CDR3 is TGTGCCAGCAGCCTTGGGACTAGCGGGGGGATGGAGACCCAGTACTTC. This sequence encodes CASSLGTSGGMETQYF. Full variable domain (remainder filled in from reference TRBV9 and TRBJ2-5): DSGVTQTPKHLITATGQRVTLRCSPRSGDLSVYWYQQSLDQGLQFLIQYYNGEERAKGNILERFSAQQFPDLHSELNLSSLELGDSALYFCASSLGTSGGMETQYFGPGTRLLVL.